One sample yielded the 18 T cell receptor beta chains listed below, sequenced in a study of T cell responses to AZD1222 COVID-19 vaccine. Profiling relied on immunoSEQ multiplex PCR, and the TCRdb table lists in-frame clones only, not all of them. The sample shows about 150,000 clones, roughly 86% of them seen only once. Material: peripheral blood, obtained 28 days after the second AZD1222 dose. All receptors derive from an adult who received the AZD1222 COVID-19 vaccine.

The chain is built from TRBV11-2 and TRBJ2-1; TRBD1 agrees at 9 bases. The CDR3 totals 14 residues. Germline V gene sequence: CDR1 SGHAT, CDR2 FQNNGV. After removal of 5 bases from V and 9 bases from J, the junction contained 8 bases not matched to a gene. The CDR3 loop reads CASSPDRGQGEQFF. Here the CDR3 DNA reads TGTGCCAGCAGCCCGGACAGGGGCCAGGGTGAGCAGTTCTTC.

The chain combines TRBV6-5 with TRBJ2-2, with D unresolved. V was trimmed by 6 bases and J by 4 bases, leaving 15 bases between them. Looked up from germline, CDR1 is MNHEY and CDR2 is SVGAGI. This CDR3 has 15 residues. The CDR3: CASRVMGTGTGELFF. The CDR3 DNA follows: TGTGCCAGCAGGGTGATGGGAACTGGCACCGGGGAGCTGTTTTTT.

The J gene is TRBJ2-1, the V gene TRBV5-1, with no clear D. CDR1 is SGHRS, CDR2 YFSETQ, per germline. Trimming shortened V by 5 bases and J by 5 bases, and 17 bases separated the two germline ends. The CDR3 loop spans 15 amino acids. The CDR3 region is CASRAGEKLNNEQFF. The CDR3 DNA follows: TGCGCCAGCAGGGCAGGCGAAAAACTAAACAATGAGCAGTTCTTC.

The chain joins TRBV7-9 to TRBJ1-1; D is unresolved. The CDR3 has 15 amino acids. With 4 bases removed from V and 4 bases from J, the gap between germline ends came to 16 bases. Germline V lookup: CDR1 SEHNR, CDR2 FQNEAQ (reference sequence). For the CDR3, the DNA is TGTGCCAGCAGCTCCCAAAATATAGGAAGCACTGAAGCTTTCTTT. Translation gives CASSSQNIGSTEAFF.

This rearrangement joins TRBV7-9 to TRBJ2-1, with D perhaps matching TRBD2 (5 bases). This CDR3 contains 17 residues. Trimming took off 2 bases at V and 2 bases at J, with 16 bases between the two ends. Per the germline V gene, CDR1 is SEHNR and CDR2 is FQNEAQ (reference sequence). CDR3 bases: TGTGCCAGCAGCTTACCCCCCCCAGCGGAAACCTACAATGAGCAGTTCTTC. This encodes CASSLPPPAETYNEQFF.

The chain has TRBV5-1 and TRBJ1-6; D gene unclear. The CDR3 consists of 13 residues. Germline-derived CDR1 and CDR2 are SGHRS and YFSETQ. Trimming took 1 base from V and 9 from J, leaving 8 bases between them. The CDR3 reads CASSLTWISPLHF. The CDR3 DNA follows: TGCGCCAGCAGCTTGACCTGGATTTCACCCCTCCACTTT.

The chain joins TRBV9 to TRBJ2-3; perhaps D is TRBD1 or TRBD2 (6 bases each). V lost 0 bases and J 0 bases, leaving 8 bases between the germline ends. The CDR3 extends over 15 amino acids. Germline loops: CDR1 SGDLS, CDR2 YYNGEE. The CDR3 coding sequence is TGTGCCAGCAGCGTAGGGGGGGCTAGCACAGATACGCAGTATTTT. It encodes CASSVGGASTDTQYF.

The chain employs TRBV5-1 and TRBJ2-5, with TRBD1 matching over 9 bases. The CDR3 contains 14 residues. The germline V gene has CDR1 SGHRS and CDR2 YFSETQ. Unmatched junction bases numbered 5, after V lost 3 bases and J lost 5 bases. In DNA, the CDR3 is TGCGCCAGCAGCTCCGGGACAGGGCGGGAGACCCAGTACTTC. The encoded protein is CASSSGTGRETQYF.

This sequence joins TRBV4-2 and TRBJ2-7; D call uncertain. V dropped 5 bases and J dropped 4 bases, with 12 bases sitting between them. The CDR3 is 13 residues long. Germline V gene lookup returns CDR1 LGHNA and CDR2 YNFKEQ. The DNA for the CDR3 is TGTGCCAGCAGCTACAGTGATATATACGAGCAGTACTTC. Its protein is CASSYSDIYEQYF.

This clone was counted between two and nine times. The chain combines TRBV19 with TRBJ2-7; the D is unclear. The CDR3 consists of 12 residues. Trimming cost V 7 bases and J 6 bases, with 13 bases left between them. Per the germline V gene, CDR1 is LNHDA and CDR2 is SQIVND (reference sequence). CDR3 loop: CASKSGGREQYF. For the CDR3, the DNA is TGTGCCAGTAAGTCTGGCGGACGCGAGCAGTACTTC.

The CDR3 coding sequence is TGTGCCATCAGTGAGATGCGGGGGTTTTGGGCCGAGCAGTACTTC. This sequence encodes CAISEMRGFWAEQYF. This rearrangement joins TRBV10-3 to TRBJ2-7; 7 bases agree with TRBD2. The V and J ends lost 2 bases and 6 bases, in that order; junction bases with no gene match: 10. This CDR3 has 15 residues. Looked up from germline, CDR1 is ENHRY and CDR2 is SYGVKD.

This clone showed up just a few times. Here the CDR3 reads CASQSTDTQYF. For the CDR3, the DNA is TGTGCCAGCCAGAGCACAGATACGCAGTATTTT. This chain uses TRBV7-9 with TRBJ2-3; no definite D call. The CDR3 is 11 residues long. Germline CDR1 is SEHNR and CDR2 is FQNEAQ (reference sequence). V shed 8 bases and J shed 0 bases, with 3 bases lying between them.

V is TRBV5-1 and J is TRBJ2-3; 8 nucleotides align to TRBD2. The CDR3 covers 14 residues. Germline V gene sequence: CDR1 SGHRS, CDR2 YFSETQ. V was clipped by 3 bases and J by 6 bases; unmatched bases: 6. The CDR3 region is CASSSGTSGDTQYF. The CDR3, as DNA: TGCGCCAGCAGCTCAGGGACTAGTGGCGATACGCAGTATTTT.

V is TRBV5-4 and J is TRBJ2-7; TRBD1 might be the D (6 bases). Germline-derived CDR1 and CDR2 are SGHNT and YYREEE (reference sequence). This CDR3 spans 15 amino acids. Deletions cut 4 bases from V and 1 base from J, with 15 bases between. The CDR3 coding sequence is TGTGCCAGCAGCCATCCTGGGACATCTTCCTACGAGCAGTACTTC. Protein sequence: CASSHPGTSSYEQYF. Variable domain in full (rest from reference TRBV5-4 and TRBJ2-7): ETGVTQSPTHLIKTRGQQVTLRCSSQSGHNTVSWYQQALGQGPQFIFQYYREEENGRGNFPPRFSGLQFPNYSSELNVNALELDDSALYLCASSHPGTSSYEQYFGPGTRLTVT.

The J gene is TRBJ1-4, the V gene TRBV5-1, with 7 bases matching TRBD1. The germline V gene has CDR1 SGHRS and CDR2 YFSETQ. The V segment lost 0 bases and the J segment 6 bases; nucleotides outside the gene matches: 5. The CDR3 is made up of 15 amino acids. The CDR3 DNA is TGCGCCAGCAGCTTGGCCGGAGGGGGCGATGAAAAACTGTTTTTT. Amino acid sequence: CASSLAGGGDEKLFF.

The count of this clone is one. The rearrangement joins TRBV10-2 to TRBJ1-1; 9 bases are a match to TRBD1. CDR1 WSHSY and CDR2 SAAADI come from the germline V gene. With V trimmed by 4 bases and J by 7 bases, 4 bases remained unmatched. CDR3 length: 13 amino acids. CDR3 region: CASSVGTGREAFF. As DNA, the CDR3 is TGCGCCAGCAGTGTCGGGACAGGGCGTGAAGCTTTCTTT.

The table lists this clone with a few counts. Within the sample, other DNA sequences also encode this same CDR3. The J gene is TRBJ2-3, the V gene TRBV5-1; D is unclear. The V end was cut by 0 bases, the J end by 2 bases, with 1 base between. The CDR3 is 12 residues long. Germline values: CDR1 SGHRS, CDR2 YFSETQ. For the CDR3, the DNA is TGCGCCAGCAGCTTGGACACAGATACGCAGTATTTT. It yields the protein CASSLDTDTQYF. The variable domain in full, completed from reference TRBV5-1 and TRBJ2-3, reads KAGVTQTPRYLIKTRGQQVTLSCSPISGHRSVSWYQQTPGQGLQFLFEYFSETQRNKGNFPGRFSGRQFSNSRSEMNVSTLELGDSALYLCASSLDTDTQYFGPGTRLTVL.

The chain joins TRBV11-2 to TRBJ2-3; a possible D gene is TRBD2 (5 bases). Germline CDR1 SGHAT, CDR2 FQNNGV. Trimming pared 1 base from V and 0 bases from J, leaving 11 bases between. This CDR3 spans 16 amino acids. The CDR3 loop reads CASSLVGAASTDTQYF. Written as DNA, the CDR3 is TGTGCCAGCAGCTTAGTCGGAGCGGCTAGCACAGATACGCAGTATTTT.